These 30 T cell receptor beta chains were all obtained from the same sample, sequenced in a study of T cells in localized non-small cell lung cancer. The protocol was immunoSEQ multiplex PCR, while the TCRdb copy is restricted to in-frame clones and leaves out a portion. Among about 2,500 clones listed, about 33% were seen once. This material consisted of lung tumor tissue, taken before any cancer treatment. Source of these receptors: a man aged 35 to 69 with stage I lung adenocarcinoma.

The chain recombines TRBV11-3 with TRBJ1-1; possible D gene TRBD1, 5 bases. There are 15 residues in the CDR3. The germline CDR1 and CDR2 sequences are SGHNT and YENEEA. The V end lost 5 bases, the J end lost 0 bases, and 13 bases lay between the germline ends. The CDR3 loop is CASSQSRDLNTEAFF. For the CDR3, the DNA is TGTGCCAGCAGCCAATCCAGGGACCTGAACACTGAAGCTTTCTTT.

CDR3 DNA sequence: TGTGCCAGCAATTTTGGAGGGGGGGTCCCTTACAATGAGCAGTTCTTC. This translates into CASNFGGGVPYNEQFF. This chain uses TRBV6-4 with TRBJ2-1, with D possibly being TRBD2 (7 bases). This CDR3 is built from 16 residues. The V gene lost 7 bases and the J gene lost 4 bases, with 20 bases spanning the gap. Germline CDR1 reads MRHNA; CDR2 reads SNTAGT.

This clone appeared a few times. This chain connects TRBV30 to TRBJ2-3, with D possibly TRBD2 on 5 matching bases. CDR1 is GTSNPN, CDR2 SVGIG, per germline (reference sequence). V lost 4 bases and J 4 bases, leaving 15 bases between the germline ends. This CDR3 is built from 14 residues. DNA for the CDR3: TGTGCCTGGACCGCCCAACATAGCGCAGATACGCAGTATTTT. This encodes CAWTAQHSADTQYF.

This clone was observed a few times. The V call is TRBV9, the J call TRBJ2-2; tentatively, D is TRBD1 (5 bases). Germline CDR1 and CDR2: SGDLS and YYNGEE. Trimming pared 5 bases from V and 3 bases from J, leaving 14 bases between. This CDR3 has 15 amino acids. The CDR3 here is CASSESGQYTGELFF. The CDR3 DNA reads TGTGCCAGCAGTGAGTCAGGGCAGTACACCGGGGAGCTGTTTTTT. The full variable domain, in which reference TRBV9 and TRBJ2-2 provide the parts outside the CDR3, is DSGVTQTPKHLITATGQRVTLRCSPRSGDLSVYWYQQSLDQGLQFLIQYYNGEERAKGNILERFSAQQFPDLHSELNLSSLELGDSALYFCASSESGQYTGELFFGEGSRLTVL.

The table lists this clone with a few counts. The V and J genes are TRBV29-1 and TRBJ2-7, with TRBD1 identical over 8 bases. Germline lookup yields CDR1 SQVTM and CDR2 ANQGSEA. The CDR3 runs to 13 residues. Trimming cost V 4 bases and J 6 bases; bases outside gene matches: 8. The CDR3 bases are TGCAGCGTTGGACAGGGGTTCGCGGGCGAGCAGTACTTC. This translates into CSVGQGFAGEQYF.

This chain joins TRBV12-5 and TRBJ1-4; 8 nucleotides match TRBD1. The CDR3 runs to 13 residues. CDR1 and CDR2 (germline): LGHNT, FRNRAP. The CDR3 region is CASTTGGGEKLFF. The CDR3 DNA reads TGTGCCAGCACTACAGGGGGTGGAGAAAAACTGTTTTTT.

The rearrangement uses TRBV30 and TRBJ2-7; D unclear. Germline V gives CDR1 GTSNPN, CDR2 SVGIG (reference sequence). The CDR3 length is 11 residues. Deletions cut 5 bases from V and 9 bases from J, with 14 bases between. CDR3 in amino acids: CAWVEGFAQYF. CDR3 DNA sequence: TGTGCCTGGGTGGAAGGTTTCGCGCAGTACTTC.

Relative to its sample, this clone is medium-sized. V usage is TRBV4-1 and J usage is TRBJ2-7, with D perhaps matching TRBD1 (5 bases). V lost 3 bases and J lost 3, with 18 bases in between. There are 16 residues in the CDR3. CDR1 MGHRA and CDR2 YSYEKL come from the germline V gene. The CDR3, as DNA: TGCGCCAGCAGCCACCCAATGGACACTGCGCGCTACGAGCAGTACTTC. As protein: CASSHPMDTARYEQYF.

This clone came up a few times. The chain uses TRBV4-1 and TRBJ1-5; D is uncertain. Trimming took off 0 bases at V and 9 bases at J, with 12 bases between the two ends. CDR3 size: 14 residues. The germline V gene encodes CDR1 MGHRA and CDR2 YSYEKL. Here the CDR3 reads CASSQESGRGPQHF. The CDR3 DNA sequence: TGCGCCAGCAGCCAAGAGAGTGGCCGGGGGCCCCAGCATTTT.

In this sample, this clone turned up a few times. The chain couples TRBV6-8 to TRBJ2-4, with TRBD2 as a possible D gene (5 bases). V dropped 6 bases and J dropped 3 bases, with 6 bases sitting between them. There are 12 residues in the CDR3. Germline loops: CDR1 MNHGY, CDR2 SAAAGT. The CDR3 loop is CASSGNKNIQYF. In nucleotides, the CDR3 is TGTGCCAGCAGCGGGAACAAAAACATTCAGTACTTC.

The rearrangement uses TRBV29-1 and TRBJ1-3; D is possibly TRBD1 (6 bases). This CDR3 is 14 amino acids long. V was pared by 2 bases and J by 0 bases, with 8 bases between. The germline CDR1 and CDR2 sequences are SQVTM and ANQGSEA. CDR3 bases: TGCAGCGTTGAAAAGGGGGGCTCTGGAAACACCATATATTTT. It codes for CSVEKGGSGNTIYF.

This clone appeared a few times. The rearrangement joins TRBV6-8 to TRBJ1-1; D not certain. There are 16 residues in the CDR3. CDR1 is MNHGY, CDR2 SAAAGT, per germline. Deletions cut 5 bases from V and 5 bases from J, with 21 bases between. The chain's CDR3 is CASSARSRSGLTEAFF. CDR3 bases: TGTGCCAGCAGTGCTCGCTCGCGTAGTGGGTTGACTGAAGCTTTCTTT.

This clone was seen only a few times. This chain joins TRBV9 and TRBJ1-1; D remains ambiguous. CDR3 size: 12 residues. V was cut by 5 bases and J by 2 bases, with 7 bases left in between. Germline V gene data show CDR1 as SGDLS and CDR2 as YYNGEE. The CDR3 here is CASSEGNTEAFF. The CDR3 coding sequence is TGTGCCAGCAGTGAAGGAAACACTGAAGCTTTCTTT.

This clone was counted a few times. V and J are TRBV9 and TRBJ2-7, with a weak D call TRBD1 (5 bases). Deletions cut 2 bases from V and 4 bases from J, with 16 bases between. The CDR3 loop spans 15 amino acids. From germline, CDR1 is SGDLS and CDR2 YYNGEE. CDR3 sequence: CASSVGPASGYEQYF. CDR3 DNA sequence: TGTGCCAGCAGCGTGGGGCCAGCATCGGGTTACGAGCAGTACTTC.

The J gene is TRBJ2-5, the V gene TRBV19; tentative D call: TRBD2 (6 bases). There are 12 residues in the CDR3. V lost 6 bases and J 5 bases, leaving 10 bases between the germline ends. Germline values: CDR1 LNHDA, CDR2 SQIVND (reference sequence). The CDR3 reads CASRAGRETQYF. CDR3 sequence (DNA): TGTGCCAGTAGGGCAGGGAGGGAGACCCAGTACTTC.

The chain couples TRBV12-5 to TRBJ1-1, with D perhaps TRBD1 (6 bases). Trimming left V 7 bases short and J 5 bases short, with 29 bases between. Germline V gene sequence: CDR1 LGHNT, CDR2 FRNRAP. The CDR3 covers 18 residues. The CDR3 protein is CASANPRGQGTRRTEAFF. DNA for the CDR3: TGTGCTAGTGCTAACCCCCGGGGCCAGGGGACAAGGAGGACTGAAGCTTTCTTT.

A few counts support this clone. The gene calls are TRBV14 and TRBJ2-1, with TRBD2 identical over 13 bases. CDR1 is SGHDN, CDR2 FVKESK, per germline. The CDR3 covers 15 residues. The ends lost 4 bases at V and 6 bases at J; junction bases unmatched: 3. The CDR3 nucleotides read TGTGCCAGCAGCCCGGGACTAGCGGGGACCAATGAGCAGTTCTTC. This translates into CASSPGLAGTNEQFF. Supplemented by reference TRBV14 and TRBJ2-1, the full variable domain reads EAGVTQFPSHSVIEKGQTVTLRCDPISGHDNLYWYRRVMGKEIKFLLHFVKESKQDESGMPNNRFLAERTGGTYSTLKVQPAELEDSGVYFCASSPGLAGTNEQFFGPGTRLTVL.

In this sample, this clone turned up a few times. The chain carries TRBV6-8 and TRBJ1-1; possibly TRBD1 for D (5 bases). CDR3 size: 14 residues. Germline CDR1 and CDR2: MNHGY and SAAAGT. The V end lost 5 bases, the J end lost 6 bases, and 16 bases lay between the germline ends. CDR3 nucleotides: TGTGCCAGCAGTGAGCGGCGCGGGGCCCCTGAAGCTTTCTTT. Protein product: CASSERRGAPEAFF.

This clone is medium-sized (0.01 to 0.1%) in the sample. The chain joins TRBV11-3 to TRBJ2-7, with 10 bases that match TRBD1. CDR1 is SGHNT and CDR2 is YENEEA in the germline V gene. The CDR3 runs to 14 residues. V shed 6 bases, J shed 7 bases, and the junction held 9 bases outside the gene matches. CDR3 loop: CASSYGTGAEEQYF. The CDR3 DNA reads TGTGCCAGCAGTTACGGGACAGGGGCTGAGGAGCAGTACTTC.

The J gene is TRBJ2-7, the V gene TRBV19; D is uncertain. Deletions cut 5 bases from V and 3 bases from J, with 17 bases between. Germline assignment: CDR1 LNHDA and CDR2 SQIVND (reference sequence). The CDR3 has 15 amino acids. This chain's CDR3 is CASSVVGPGGYEQYF. The CDR3 DNA is TGTGCCAGTAGTGTTGTCGGTCCGGGTGGCTACGAGCAGTACTTC.

The chain links TRBV19 to TRBJ2-6; the match to TRBD1 covers 12 bases. The CDR3 extends over 19 amino acids. The ends lost 4 bases at V and 2 bases at J; junction bases unmatched: 9. Germline V gene data show CDR1 as LNHDA and CDR2 as SQIVND (reference sequence). The CDR3 loop is CASSTIPGQGAPGANVLTF. For the CDR3, the DNA is TGTGCCAGTAGTACCATACCGGGACAGGGGGCGCCTGGGGCCAACGTCCTGACTTTC.

The rearrangement links TRBV28 to TRBJ1-1; 8 positions agree with TRBD1. Germline V gene data show CDR1 as MDHEN and CDR2 as SYDVKM. The CDR3 is 15 amino acids. Germline trimming cut 5 bases from V and 6 bases from J; bases unmatched to any gene: 11. The CDR3 region has the DNA TGTGCCAGCAGTGACGGACAGGGTCAGATCTCTGAAGCTTTCTTT. It specifies CASSDGQGQISEAFF.

As DNA, the CDR3 is TGTGCCAGCAGTTTAGGGGGACAGGTTCCCTCCTCCTATGGCTACACCTTC. Translated, it gives CASSLGGQVPSSYGYTF. The chain links TRBV28 to TRBJ1-2, with 8 bases identical to TRBD1. Germline V CDR1 and CDR2: MDHEN, SYDVKM. This CDR3 has 17 residues. Trimming cost V 2 bases and J 4 bases; bases outside gene matches: 12.

The chain joins TRBV19 to TRBJ1-4; 7 positions match TRBD1. The CDR3 sequence is 15 residues long. After removal of 5 bases from V and 7 bases from J, the junction contained 10 bases not matched to a gene. Germline V gene lookup returns CDR1 LNHDA and CDR2 SQIVND (reference sequence). This CDR3 is CASSSTGVWGEKLFF. As DNA, the CDR3 is TGTGCCAGTAGTTCAACAGGGGTCTGGGGTGAAAAACTGTTTTTT.

V usage is TRBV11-3 and J usage is TRBJ2-1; 12 positions match TRBD2. The CDR3 has 17 residues. Germline values: CDR1 SGHNT, CDR2 YENEEA. The trim removed 5 bases at V and 6 bases at J, leaving 11 bases unmatched. CDR3 nucleotides: TGTGCCAGCAGCCCCCTGTCGGGACTAGCGGGCATCAATGAGCAGTTCTTC. It is translated as CASSPLSGLAGINEQFF.

The sample holds one count of this clone. The chain links TRBV19 to TRBJ1-1; a weak D match, TRBD1 (5 bases). The V gene's germline CDR1 is LNHDA and CDR2 SQIVND (reference sequence). Trimming removed 4 bases at V and 1 base at J, with 16 bases between. There are 16 residues in the CDR3. CDR3 region: CASSTGYGDQNTEAFF. For the CDR3, the DNA is TGTGCCAGTAGTACAGGGTACGGGGACCAGAACACTGAAGCTTTCTTT.

This clone was detected a few times. The chain uses TRBV11-3 and TRBJ2-7, with D perhaps matching TRBD2 (5 bases). Germline CDR1 is SGHNT and CDR2 is YENEEA. Trimming took off 1 base at V and 2 bases at J, with 9 bases between the two ends. CDR3 length: 14 residues. The CDR3 protein is CASSLGEMAYEQYF. CDR3 sequence (DNA): TGTGCCAGCAGCTTAGGGGAGATGGCCTACGAGCAGTACTTC.

The chain couples TRBV6-8 to TRBJ2-1, with TRBD2 matching over 12 bases. CDR1 MNHGY and CDR2 SAAAGT come from the germline V gene. The CDR3 loop spans 13 amino acids. With V trimmed by 6 bases and J by 12 bases, 6 bases remained unmatched. For the CDR3, the DNA is TGTGCCAGCAGAATGAGGACTAGCGGGGTGCAGTTCTTC. Protein sequence: CASRMRTSGVQFF.

The rearrangement links TRBV18 to TRBJ1-1, with D uncertain. CDR3 length: 13 amino acids. V was clipped by 2 bases and J by 0 bases, with 4 bases between them. Germline loops: CDR1 KGHSH, CDR2 LQKENI. This CDR3 reads CASSPNLNTEAFF. The CDR3 DNA reads TGTGCCAGCTCACCAAATTTGAACACTGAAGCTTTCTTT.

This chain links TRBV23-1 with TRBJ2-7; TRBD2 aligns across 8 bases. TRBV23-1 belongs to the ORF category, with a function that is uncertain. Trimming removed 3 bases from V and 9 bases from J; junction bases left unmatched: 25. The CDR3 sequence is 19 residues long. The CDR3 bases are TGCGCCAGCAGTCATTCTACAATGACTAGCGCATCGCAAGTGTCGGGGCAGTACTTC. Amino acids: CASSHSTMTSASQVSGQYF.